These 22 T cell receptor beta chains came from one sample sequenced in a study of T-cell reconstitution after alpha-beta-depleted transplantation in children. Unique molecular identifiers were used to barcode this TCRbeta library. TCRdb called the PCR reads again in MiXCR, with one record for every CDR3 protein. The data show 600,000 to 800,000 distinct CDR3 sequences, around 13% seen once. The specimen was PBMCs, collected before TCRalphabeta/CD19-depleted stem cell transplant. The source of these receptors is a girl aged 2-10 years with congenital amegakaryocytic thrombocytopenia, due to receive a stem cell transplant.

At least ten counts were recorded for this clonotype. CDR3: CASSLVGRTEAFF. As DNA, the CDR3 is TGTGCCAGCAGCTTGGTAGGGCGGACTGAAGCTTTCTTT. This chain uses TRBV5-6 with TRBJ1-1, with unresolved D. Germline V gives CDR1 SGHDT, CDR2 YYEEEE. V gave up 0 bases and J gave up 5 bases, with 8 bases separating them. CDR3 length: 13 amino acids. Combining the CDR3 with reference TRBV5-6 and TRBJ1-1 gives the whole variable domain DAGVTQSPTHLIKTRGQQVTLRCSPKSGHDTVSWYQQALGQGPQFIFQYYEEEERQRGNFPDRFSGHQFPNYSSELNVNALLLGDSALYLCASSLVGRTEAFFGQGTRLTVV.

In its sample, this clonotype was seen many times. The genes are TRBV29-1 and TRBJ1-1; D perhaps matches TRBD1 (5 bases). V dropped 3 bases and J dropped 10 bases, with 12 bases sitting between them. Germline assignment: CDR1 SQVTM and CDR2 ANQGSEA. The length of the CDR3 is 11 residues. The CDR3 DNA sequence: TGCAGCGTTGAGGTGGGGGGGGGAGCTTTCTTT. This sequence encodes CSVEVGGGAFF.

As for this clonotype: A much larger clone is a single base away; this may be a read error. The J gene is TRBJ1-2, the V gene TRBV28, with D possibly being TRBD1 (6 bases). The CDR3 is 11 residues long. In germline, CDR1 is MDHEN, CDR2 SYDVKM. Trimming removed 9 bases from V and 2 bases from J, with 7 bases in between. CDR3 residues: CARRGNYGYTF. The CDR3 DNA is TGTGCCAGAAGGGGGAACTATGGCTACACCTTC.

This clonotype came up many times. The rearrangement uses TRBV5-6 and TRBJ2-7, with D perhaps given as TRBD1 or TRBD2 (6 bases each). CDR1 is SGHDT, CDR2 YYEEEE, per germline. V was pared by 3 bases and J by 2 bases, with 15 bases between. The CDR3 covers 15 residues. The CDR3, as DNA: TGTGCCAGCAGCTCGGGGGCACTCTCTACCTACGAGCAGTACTTC. Its translation: CASSSGALSTYEQYF. Looking up the rest from reference TRBV5-6 and TRBJ2-7 gives the full variable domain: DAGVTQSPTHLIKTRGQQVTLRCSPKSGHDTVSWYQQALGQGPQFIFQYYEEEERQRGNFPDRFSGHQFPNYSSELNVNALLLGDSALYLCASSSGALSTYEQYFGPGTRLTVT.

This clonotype appeared many times. The J gene is TRBJ2-7, the V gene TRBV10-3, with D possibly matching TRBD1 (5 bases). The CDR3 has 15 amino acids. The V gene's germline CDR1 is ENHRY and CDR2 SYGVKD. Trimming pared 0 bases from V and 3 bases from J, leaving 12 bases between. CDR3 amino acids: CAISESLRGIYEQYF. The CDR3 DNA sequence: TGTGCCATCAGTGAGTCCCTAAGGGGAATCTACGAGCAGTACTTC.

The rearrangement joins TRBV28 to TRBJ1-3; tentatively, D is TRBD1 (5 bases). The CDR3 covers 17 residues. Looked up from germline, CDR1 is MDHEN and CDR2 is SYDVKM. With 2 bases removed from V and 2 bases from J, the gap between germline ends came to 16 bases. For the CDR3, the DNA is TGTGCCAGCAGTTTAAATTTGGGACCAAGGGCTGGAAACACCATATATTTT. It yields the protein CASSLNLGPRAGNTIYF.

This chain links TRBV29-1 with TRBJ2-2; tentatively, D is TRBD1 or TRBD2 (5 bases each). With 6 bases removed from V and 2 bases from J, the gap between germline ends came to 16 bases. CDR1 and CDR2 from the germline V gene are SQVTM and ANQGSEA. The CDR3 has 15 residues. The CDR3 here is CSVANPGPNTGELFF. CDR3 in DNA: TGCAGCGTCGCCAATCCGGGACCAAACACCGGGGAGCTGTTTTTT.

This clonotype was counted many times. J is TRBJ2-1 and V is TRBV20-1; 7 positions agree with TRBD2. Germline V gene sequence: CDR1 DFQATT, CDR2 SNEGSKA (reference sequence). V was pared by 5 bases and J by 5 bases, with 15 bases of the junction left unmatched. The CDR3 spans 16 residues. CDR3 sequence (DNA): TGCAGTGCTCCTACCCGGACTAGACTTATGAACAATGAGCAGTTCTTC. Protein: CSAPTRTRLMNNEQFF.

This clonotype was seen a few times. The chain has TRBV20-1 and TRBJ2-7, with TRBD2 identical over 10 bases. The CDR3 consists of 15 residues. J lost 5 bases, V lost 1 base, and 8 bases had no gene match. Germline CDR1 is DFQATT and CDR2 is SNEGSKA (reference sequence). The CDR3 reads CSARADLAGVNEQYF. CDR3 sequence (DNA): TGCAGTGCTAGAGCCGACCTAGCGGGAGTAAACGAGCAGTACTTC.

In its sample, this clonotype was seen many times. J is TRBJ2-7 and V is TRBV20-1, with 14 bases fitting TRBD2. Germline V gene data show CDR1 as DFQATT and CDR2 as SNEGSKA (reference sequence). The CDR3 is 16 residues long. With 6 bases clipped from V and 3 bases from J, the junction kept 10 bases outside the gene matches. The CDR3 DNA is TGCAGTGCGTCTCCGGGACTAGCGGGGGAATTCTACGAGCAGTACTTC. This codes for CSASPGLAGEFYEQYF.

CDR3 region: CASSRGQRETQYF. For the CDR3, the DNA is TGTGCCAGCAGCCGGGGACAGCGAGAGACCCAGTACTTC. V and J are TRBV7-8 and TRBJ2-5; TRBD1 agrees at 7 bases. Germline loops: CDR1 SGHVS, CDR2 FQNEAQ. The CDR3 has 13 residues. V was pared by 5 bases and J by 4 bases, with 4 bases of the junction left unmatched.

This clonotype appeared many times. The rearrangement links TRBV5-1 to TRBJ2-7; maybe TRBD1 (6 bases). The V and J ends lost 4 bases and 7 bases respectively, with 21 bases between them. CDR1 and CDR2 from the germline V gene are SGHRS and YFSETQ. The CDR3 has 15 amino acids. The CDR3 DNA reads TGCGCCAGCAGCGTAGACCGGGACATTTCTTGGGAGCAGTACTTC. Protein: CASSVDRDISWEQYF.

This clonotype was seen ten or more times. This rearrangement joins TRBV6-2 or TRBV6-3 to TRBJ2-1; possible D gene TRBD2, 6 bases. This CDR3 is 20 amino acids long. Between the trimmed V and J ends, which lost 0 bases and 3 bases, there was a span of 24 bases. The germline V gene has CDR1 MNHEY and CDR2 SVGEGT. The CDR3 region is CASSYSPTWVTGDNYNEQFF. The CDR3 DNA follows: TGTGCCAGCAGTTACTCCCCCACCTGGGTGACGGGAGATAACTACAATGAGCAGTTCTTC.

The chain recombines TRBV5-1 with TRBJ2-5; TRBD2 matches 11 bases. Germline loops: CDR1 SGHRS, CDR2 YFSETQ. CDR3 length: 17 amino acids. The V and J ends lost 0 bases and 2 bases, in that order; junction bases with no gene match: 6. CDR3 sequence (DNA): TGCGCCAGCAGCTTGGCCCCGGGACTAGCGGATCAAGAGACCCAGTACTTC. This encodes CASSLAPGLADQETQYF.

V is TRBV7-9 and J is TRBJ2-1; 11 bases align to TRBD2. From germline, CDR1 is SEHNR and CDR2 FQNEAQ (reference sequence). The length of the CDR3 is 17 residues. Trimming at V came to 3 bases and at J to 5 bases, leaving 9 bases not matched to a gene. The CDR3 nucleotides are TGTGCCAGCAGCTTCTCCCGCTTGGGACTAGCGGACAATGAGCAGTTCTTC. Protein: CASSFSRLGLADNEQFF. The full variable domain, rest sourced from reference TRBV7-9 and TRBJ2-1, is DTGVSQNPRHKITKRGQNVTFRCDPISEHNRLYWYRQTLGQGPEFLTYFQNEAQLEKSRLLSDRFSAERPKGSFSTLEIQRTEQGDSAMYLCASSFSRLGLADNEQFFGPGTRLTVL.

With respect to this clonotype: A read error may produce the germline difference seen at one junction end. The V and J genes are TRBV20-1 and TRBJ2-7; 9 nucleotides line up with TRBD1. This CDR3 is 16 amino acids long. Germline loops: CDR1 DFQATT, CDR2 SNEGSKA (reference sequence). The CDR3 region has the DNA TGCTGTGCGCCGCCCCGGGGGACAGGGAGGGTCCACGAGCAGTACTTC. It encodes CCAPPRGTGRVHEQYF.

This clonotype was seen ten or more times. This chain uses TRBV7-8 with TRBJ2-7; 10 nucleotides agree with TRBD2. The CDR3 is 14 amino acids. Germline V gene data show CDR1 as SGHVS and CDR2 as FQNEAQ. J gave up 4 bases and V 5 bases, and 5 bases lay outside the gene matches. The CDR3 bases are TGTGCCAGCAGCCCAGGGACTAGCGCGTACGAGCAGTACTTC. Protein: CASSPGTSAYEQYF.

Turning to this clonotype: This may arise from a read error, as a much more abundant clone is one base away. V is TRBV29-1 and J is TRBJ2-1, with 9 bases fitting TRBD2. Germline values: CDR1 SQVTM, CDR2 ANQGSEA. The CDR3 has 15 amino acids. The V and J ends lost 4 bases and 2 bases, in that order; junction bases with no gene match: 6. CDR3 in amino acids: CSVVLAGSTYNEQFF. The CDR3 DNA is TGCAGCGTTGTCCTAGCGGGATCCACCTACAATGAGCAGTTCTTC.

This clonotype has ten or more counts. The CDR3 nucleotides read TGCGCCAGCAGCCCAGACGGTAGAAACACCATATATTTT. This gives the protein CASSPDGRNTIYF. The chain links TRBV5-1 to TRBJ1-3; unclear D gene. The CDR3 is 13 amino acids. Germline CDR1 reads SGHRS; CDR2 reads YFSETQ. V was pared by 4 bases and J by 5 bases, with 10 bases between.

This clonotype was observed at least ten times. The rearrangement uses TRBV5-1 and TRBJ2-1; possibly TRBD2 for D (6 bases). The CDR3 is made up of 11 amino acids. Germline CDR1 SGHRS, CDR2 YFSETQ. V lost 3 bases and J 15 bases, leaving 13 bases between the germline ends. CDR3 nucleotides: TGCGCCAGCAGCTCGGACTATCGGGCGTTCTTC. It codes for CASSSDYRAFF.

This clonotype has a handful of counts. The chain has TRBV5-1 and TRBJ2-6, with D possibly matching TRBD1 (5 bases). CDR1 is SGHRS and CDR2 is YFSETQ in the germline V gene. The CDR3 sequence is 19 residues long. V lost 1 base, J lost 0 bases, and 17 bases lay in between. CDR3 residues: CASSLRIPTAYSGANVLTF. CDR3 in DNA: TGCGCCAGCAGCTTGAGAATTCCGACAGCTTACTCTGGGGCCAACGTCCTGACTTTC. Together with reference TRBV5-1 and TRBJ2-6, the CDR3 gives the full variable domain: KAGVTQTPRYLIKTRGQQVTLSCSPISGHRSVSWYQQTPGQGLQFLFEYFSETQRNKGNFPGRFSGRQFSNSRSEMNVSTLELGDSALYLCASSLRIPTAYSGANVLTFGAGSRLTVL.

The DNA for the CDR3 is TGCAGTGCTAGAGCTAGCGGGAGTGGGGAGCTGTTTTTT. Translating it yields CSARASGSGELFF. This chain uses TRBV20-1 with TRBJ2-2; 10 nucleotides match TRBD2. The CDR3 spans 13 residues. V was clipped by 1 base and J by 8 bases; unmatched bases: 1. Per the germline V gene, CDR1 is DFQATT and CDR2 is SNEGSKA (reference sequence).